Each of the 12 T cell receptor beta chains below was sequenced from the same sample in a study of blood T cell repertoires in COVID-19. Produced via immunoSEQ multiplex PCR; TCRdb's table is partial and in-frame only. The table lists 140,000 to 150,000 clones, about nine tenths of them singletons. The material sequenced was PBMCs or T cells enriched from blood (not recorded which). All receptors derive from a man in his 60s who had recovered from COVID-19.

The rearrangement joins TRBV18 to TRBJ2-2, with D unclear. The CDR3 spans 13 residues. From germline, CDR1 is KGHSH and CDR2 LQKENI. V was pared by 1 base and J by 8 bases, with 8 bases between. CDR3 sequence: CASSPQELGELFF. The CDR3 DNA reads TGTGCCAGCTCACCACAGGAGTTAGGGGAGCTGTTTTTT.

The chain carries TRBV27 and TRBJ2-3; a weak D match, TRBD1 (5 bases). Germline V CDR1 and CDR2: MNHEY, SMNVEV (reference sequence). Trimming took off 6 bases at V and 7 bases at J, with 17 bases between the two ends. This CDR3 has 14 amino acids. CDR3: CASSAMMGLYTQYF. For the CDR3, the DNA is TGTGCCAGCAGCGCGATGATGGGGCTCTATACGCAGTATTTT.

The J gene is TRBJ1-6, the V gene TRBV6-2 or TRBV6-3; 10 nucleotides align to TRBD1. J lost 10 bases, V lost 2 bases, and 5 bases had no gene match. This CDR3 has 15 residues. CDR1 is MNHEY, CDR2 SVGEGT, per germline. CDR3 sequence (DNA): TGTGCCAGCAGTTACCGCGGACAGGGGGTCTCACCCCTCCACTTT. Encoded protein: CASSYRGQGVSPLHF.

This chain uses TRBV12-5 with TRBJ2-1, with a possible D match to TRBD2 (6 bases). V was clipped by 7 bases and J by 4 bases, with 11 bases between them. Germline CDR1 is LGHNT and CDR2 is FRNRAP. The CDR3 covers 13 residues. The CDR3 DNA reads TGTGCTAGTGCAGCGGGTAATTACAATGAGCAGTTCTTC. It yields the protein CASAAGNYNEQFF.

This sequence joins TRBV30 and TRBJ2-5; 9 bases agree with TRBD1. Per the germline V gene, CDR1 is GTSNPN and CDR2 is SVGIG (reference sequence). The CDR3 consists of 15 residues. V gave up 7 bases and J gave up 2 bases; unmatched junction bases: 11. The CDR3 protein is CASVFRDRAQETQYF. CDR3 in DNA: TGTGCCTCGGTATTCCGGGACAGGGCTCAAGAGACCCAGTACTTC.

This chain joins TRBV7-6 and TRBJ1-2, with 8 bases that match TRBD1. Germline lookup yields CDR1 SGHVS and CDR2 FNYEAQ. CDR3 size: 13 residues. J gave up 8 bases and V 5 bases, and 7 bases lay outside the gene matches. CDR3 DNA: TGTGCCAGCAGCGGAACAGACAGGGGAGGCTACACCTTC. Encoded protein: CASSGTDRGGYTF. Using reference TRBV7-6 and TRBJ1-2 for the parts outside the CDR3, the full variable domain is GAGVSQSPRYKVTKRGQDVALRCDPISGHVSLYWYRQALGQGPEFLTYFNYEAQQDKSGLPNDRFSAERPEGSISTLTIQRTEQRDSAMYRCASSGTDRGGYTFGSGTRLTVV.

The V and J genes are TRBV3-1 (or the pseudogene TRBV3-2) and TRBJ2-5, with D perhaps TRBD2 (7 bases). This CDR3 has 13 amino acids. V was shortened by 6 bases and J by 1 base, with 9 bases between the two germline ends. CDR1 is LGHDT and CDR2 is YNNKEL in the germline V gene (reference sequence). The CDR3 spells CASRAGAQETQYF. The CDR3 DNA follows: TGTGCCAGCAGGGCGGGGGCCCAAGAGACCCAGTACTTC.

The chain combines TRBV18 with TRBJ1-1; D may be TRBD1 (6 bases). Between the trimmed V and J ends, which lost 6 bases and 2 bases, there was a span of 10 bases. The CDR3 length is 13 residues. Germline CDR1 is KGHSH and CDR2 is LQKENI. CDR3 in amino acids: CASSSTGNTEAFF. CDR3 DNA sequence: TGTGCCAGCTCGTCGACAGGTAACACTGAAGCTTTCTTT.

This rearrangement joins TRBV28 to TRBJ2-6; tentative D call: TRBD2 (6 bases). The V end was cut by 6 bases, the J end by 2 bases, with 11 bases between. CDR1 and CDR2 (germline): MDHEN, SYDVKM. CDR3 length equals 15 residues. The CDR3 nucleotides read TGTGCCAGCAGCCCCGGGGGTCCTGGGGCCAACGTCCTGACTTTC. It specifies CASSPGGPGANVLTF.

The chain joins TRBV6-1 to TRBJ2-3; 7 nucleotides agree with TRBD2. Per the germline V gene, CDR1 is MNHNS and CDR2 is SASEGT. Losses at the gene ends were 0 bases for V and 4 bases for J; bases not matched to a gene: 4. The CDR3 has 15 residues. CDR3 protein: CASSEARGVADTQYF. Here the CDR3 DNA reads TGTGCCAGCAGTGAAGCTCGGGGGGTGGCAGATACGCAGTATTTT.

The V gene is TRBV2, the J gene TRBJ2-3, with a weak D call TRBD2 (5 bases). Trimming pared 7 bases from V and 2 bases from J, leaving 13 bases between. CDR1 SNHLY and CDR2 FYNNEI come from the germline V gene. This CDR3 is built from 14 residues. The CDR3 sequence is CASKSGQHTDTQYF. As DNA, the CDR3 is TGTGCCAGCAAGAGCGGCCAACACACAGATACGCAGTATTTT.

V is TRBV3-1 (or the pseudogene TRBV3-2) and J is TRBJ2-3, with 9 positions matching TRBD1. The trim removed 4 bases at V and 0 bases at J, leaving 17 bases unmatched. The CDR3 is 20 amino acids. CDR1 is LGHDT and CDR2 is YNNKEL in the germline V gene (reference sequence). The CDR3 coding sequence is TGTGCCAGCAGCCCGAAAATACCGGGACAGGGCATACAAAGCACAGATACGCAGTATTTT. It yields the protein CASSPKIPGQGIQSTDTQYF.